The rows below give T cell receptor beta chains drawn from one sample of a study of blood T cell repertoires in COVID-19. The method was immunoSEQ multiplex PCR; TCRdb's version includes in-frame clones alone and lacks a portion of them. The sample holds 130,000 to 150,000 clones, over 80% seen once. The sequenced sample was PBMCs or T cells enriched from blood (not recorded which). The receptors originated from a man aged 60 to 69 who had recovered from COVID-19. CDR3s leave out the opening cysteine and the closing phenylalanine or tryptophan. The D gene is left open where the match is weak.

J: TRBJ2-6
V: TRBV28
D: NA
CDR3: ASSFLTEQGNYGANVLT

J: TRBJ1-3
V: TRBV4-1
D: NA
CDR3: ASSPDSFSGNTIY

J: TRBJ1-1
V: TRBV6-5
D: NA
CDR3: ASSPANGGTEAF

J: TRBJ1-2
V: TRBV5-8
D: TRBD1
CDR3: ASSFPRGRGYT

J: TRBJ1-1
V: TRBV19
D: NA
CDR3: ASRPEAQTSTAF

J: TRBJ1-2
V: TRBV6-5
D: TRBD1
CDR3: ASSLDRGHGYT

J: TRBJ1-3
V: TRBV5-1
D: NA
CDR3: ASSLLPSGNTIY

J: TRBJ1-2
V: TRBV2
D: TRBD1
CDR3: ASSEQGAGGYT

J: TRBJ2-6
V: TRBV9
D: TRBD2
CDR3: ASSVETGGTGANVLT

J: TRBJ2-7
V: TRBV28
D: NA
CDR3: ASTAWPYEQY

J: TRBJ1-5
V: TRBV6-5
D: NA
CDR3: ASSYRGGDQPQH

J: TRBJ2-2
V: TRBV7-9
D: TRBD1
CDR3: ASSKRQGNTGELF

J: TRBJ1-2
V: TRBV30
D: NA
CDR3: AWSVQGGGYGYT

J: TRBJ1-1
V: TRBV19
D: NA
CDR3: ASSIGRVGTEAF

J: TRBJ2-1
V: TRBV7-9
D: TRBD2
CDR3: ASSLMSSGGGEQF

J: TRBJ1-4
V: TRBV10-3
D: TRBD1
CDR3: AISPAGTEYEKLF

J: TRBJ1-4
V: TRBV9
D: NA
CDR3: ASSAPGLGSNEKLF

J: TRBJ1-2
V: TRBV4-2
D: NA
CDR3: ASSQDRSGSGNYGYT

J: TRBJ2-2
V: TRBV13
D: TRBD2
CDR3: ASSPPSGVNTGELF

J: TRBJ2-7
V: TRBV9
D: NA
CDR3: ASSPIGQDSPSYEQY

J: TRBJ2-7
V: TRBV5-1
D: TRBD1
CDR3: ASAPGTASYEQY

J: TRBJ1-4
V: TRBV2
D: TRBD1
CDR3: ASSKDRVGEKLF

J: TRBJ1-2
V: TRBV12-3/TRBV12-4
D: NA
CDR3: ASRREGHGYT

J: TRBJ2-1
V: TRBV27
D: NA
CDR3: ASSLLGRATNNEQF

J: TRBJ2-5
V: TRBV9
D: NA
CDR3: ASSVGDVQGETQY

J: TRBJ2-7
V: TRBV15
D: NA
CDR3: ATGSTYEQY

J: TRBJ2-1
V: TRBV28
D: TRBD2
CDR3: ASSFLLAEGSSYNEQF

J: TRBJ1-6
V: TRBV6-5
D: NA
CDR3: ASSYIGEESPLH

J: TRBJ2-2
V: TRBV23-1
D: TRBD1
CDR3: ASSQSGTENTGELF

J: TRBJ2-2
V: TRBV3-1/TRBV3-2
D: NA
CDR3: ASSTRRIPGELF

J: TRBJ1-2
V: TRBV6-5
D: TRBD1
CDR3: ASSSGGSYGYT

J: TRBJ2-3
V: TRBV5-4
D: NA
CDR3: ASSLPGRRADTQY

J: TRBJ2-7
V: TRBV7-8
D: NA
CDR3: ASSFSAGYEYEQY

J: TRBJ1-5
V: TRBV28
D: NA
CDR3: ASSSPGANQPQH

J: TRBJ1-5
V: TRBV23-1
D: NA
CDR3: ASSQSAGGNQPQH

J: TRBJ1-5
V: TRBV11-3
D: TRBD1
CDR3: ATPERDRGYQPQH

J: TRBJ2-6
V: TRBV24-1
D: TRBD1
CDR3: ATSGEGQAGANVLT

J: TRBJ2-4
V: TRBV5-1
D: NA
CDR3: ASSLGRGEPNIQY

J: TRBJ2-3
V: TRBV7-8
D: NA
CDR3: ASSLRPRGSTDTQY

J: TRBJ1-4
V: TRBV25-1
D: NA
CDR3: ASSERSGSTLF

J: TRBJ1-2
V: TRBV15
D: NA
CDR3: ATSREQIYGYT

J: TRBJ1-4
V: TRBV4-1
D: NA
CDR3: ASSERTGLGKLF

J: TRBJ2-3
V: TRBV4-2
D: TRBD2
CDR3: ASSQVGASGRPDTQY

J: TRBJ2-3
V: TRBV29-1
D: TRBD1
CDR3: SAGTGVVPDTQY

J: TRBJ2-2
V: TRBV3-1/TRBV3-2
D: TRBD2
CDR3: ASSRGLTSGNTGELF

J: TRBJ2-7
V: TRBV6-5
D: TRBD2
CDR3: ASSYPGGIYEQY

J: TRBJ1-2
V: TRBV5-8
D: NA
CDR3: ASSLLQGRDYT

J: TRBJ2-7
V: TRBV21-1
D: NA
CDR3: ATATGRRGTDEQY

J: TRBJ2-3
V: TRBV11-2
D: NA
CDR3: ASSPRQSTDTQY

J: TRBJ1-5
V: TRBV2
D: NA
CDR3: ASKGEGQPQH

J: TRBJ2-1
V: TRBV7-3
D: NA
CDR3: ASSSGATYNEQF

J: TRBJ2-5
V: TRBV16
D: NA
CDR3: ASSQIGGIRQETQY

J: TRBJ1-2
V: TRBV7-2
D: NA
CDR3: ASSLVRFGGYT

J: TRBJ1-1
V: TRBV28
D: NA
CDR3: ASGGLNTEAF

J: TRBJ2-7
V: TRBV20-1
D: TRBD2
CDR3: SASLAGALDEQY

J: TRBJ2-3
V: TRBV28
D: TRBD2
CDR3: ASSSPGTSGTKQY

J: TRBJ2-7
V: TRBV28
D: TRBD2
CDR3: ASSMLAGYEQY

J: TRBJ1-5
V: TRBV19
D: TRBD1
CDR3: ASTSRGMGQPQH

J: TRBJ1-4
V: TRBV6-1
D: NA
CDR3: ASSEGRAGVNEKLF

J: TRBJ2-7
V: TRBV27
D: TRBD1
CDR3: ASSPLDRGGSYEQY